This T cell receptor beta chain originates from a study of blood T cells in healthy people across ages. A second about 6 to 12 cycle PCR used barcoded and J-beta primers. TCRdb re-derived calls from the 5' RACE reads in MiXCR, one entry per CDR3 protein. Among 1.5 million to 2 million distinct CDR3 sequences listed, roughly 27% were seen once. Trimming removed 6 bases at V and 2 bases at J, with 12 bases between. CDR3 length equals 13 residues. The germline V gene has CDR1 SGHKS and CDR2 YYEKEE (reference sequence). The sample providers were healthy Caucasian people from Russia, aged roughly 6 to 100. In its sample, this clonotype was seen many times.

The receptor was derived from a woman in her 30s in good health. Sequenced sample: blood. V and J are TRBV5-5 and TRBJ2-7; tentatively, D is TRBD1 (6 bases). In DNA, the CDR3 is TGTGCCAGCATCCGGGACATCCCCTACGAGCAGTACTTC. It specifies CASIRDIPYEQYF.